These 21 T cell receptor beta chains share one sample of origin, sequenced in a study of beta chain features in type 1 diabetes. Of the isolated RNA, all was reverse transcribed, and so the sequenced material was expressed TCRB transcripts. Method: immunoSEQ multiplex PCR; TCRdb's copy keeps in-frame clones and lacks some. Of about 900,000 clones in the sample, roughly 15% are singletons; the top ten hold around 0.02%. Sequenced input: naive CD4+ T cells from blood. The receptors shown here come from a young woman in good health.

V gene TRBV10-3 combines with J gene TRBJ1-5; tentatively, D is TRBD1 (6 bases). This CDR3 has 13 amino acids. The germline gives CDR1 ENHRY, CDR2 SYGVKD. The V and J ends lost 9 bases and 0 bases respectively, with 9 bases between them. The CDR3 DNA follows: TGTGCCATTACAGGGTATAGCAATCAGCCCCAGCATTTT. This gives the protein CAITGYSNQPQHF.

This clone was seen only a few times. This chain connects TRBV5-1 to TRBJ2-7; the D is unclear. V was shortened by 7 bases and J by 1 base, with 15 bases between the two germline ends. This CDR3 region has 14 residues. Germline CDR1 SGHRS, CDR2 YFSETQ. As DNA, the CDR3 is TGCGCCAGCCCCCCCCGGACCCTATCCTACGAGCAGTACTTC. Protein: CASPPRTLSYEQYF. The variable domain in full, completed from reference TRBV5-1 and TRBJ2-7, reads KAGVTQTPRYLIKTRGQQVTLSCSPISGHRSVSWYQQTPGQGLQFLFEYFSETQRNKGNFPGRFSGRQFSNSRSEMNVSTLELGDSALYLCASPPRTLSYEQYFGPGTRLTVT.

The gene calls are TRBV7-2 and TRBJ1-2; D is uncertain. CDR1 and CDR2 (germline): SGHTA, FQGNSA. Trimming removed 1 base at V and 4 bases at J, with 13 bases between. This CDR3 contains 15 residues. CDR3 DNA sequence: TGTGCCAGCAGCTTAGAGATGGGAGTAGGCTATGGCTACACCTTC. Its protein is CASSLEMGVGYGYTF.

This clone was observed a few times. V is TRBV25-1 and J is TRBJ2-3, with TRBD2 matching 7 bases. Germline CDR1 reads MGHDK; CDR2 reads SYGVNS. Germline trimming cut 4 bases from V and 1 base from J; bases unmatched to any gene: 11. The CDR3 covers 17 residues. CDR3 bases: TGTGCCAGCAGTGTATCGAGGCGGGAGTTTGGCACAGATACGCAGTATTTT. Translated: CASSVSRREFGTDTQYF. The whole variable domain, remainder taken from reference TRBV25-1 and TRBJ2-3, is EADIYQTPRYLVIGTGKKITLECSQTMGHDKMYWYQQDPGMELHLIHYSYGVNSTEKGDLSSESTVSRIRTEHFPLTLESARPSHTSQYLCASSVSRREFGTDTQYFGPGTRLTVL.

CDR3 in amino acids: CASSVGEEPYEQYF. The CDR3 bases are TGTGCCAGCAGCGTAGGGGAAGAACCCTACGAGCAGTACTTC. V is TRBV9 and J is TRBJ2-7; D not certain. The CDR3 is 14 residues long. Trimming cost V 0 bases and J 2 bases, with 9 bases left between them. Germline V CDR1 and CDR2: SGDLS, YYNGEE.

This clone was seen only a few times. This chain uses TRBV6-6 with TRBJ1-2; no reliable D call. The CDR3 is 11 residues long. The V end lost 2 bases, the J end lost 5 bases, and 3 bases lay between the germline ends. Germline assignment: CDR1 MNHNY and CDR2 SVGAGI (reference sequence). The CDR3 coding sequence is TGTGCCAGCAGTTACCCGTATGGCTACACCTTC. This gives the protein CASSYPYGYTF.

The V and J genes are TRBV18 and TRBJ1-4; possibly TRBD1 for D (5 bases). Germline CDR1 is KGHSH and CDR2 is LQKENI. The V gene lost 2 bases and the J gene lost 7 bases, with 14 bases spanning the gap. The CDR3 spans 15 residues. CDR3: CASSPVAGIREKLFF. The DNA for the CDR3 is TGTGCCAGCTCACCAGTGGCAGGGATCCGTGAAAAACTGTTTTTT. Full variable domain (outside the CDR3, taken from reference TRBV18 and TRBJ1-4): NAGVMQNPRHLVRRRGQEARLRCSPMKGHSHVYWYRQLPEEGLKFMVYLQKENIIDESGMPKERFSAEFPKEGPSILRIQQVVRGDSAAYFCASSPVAGIREKLFFGSGTQLSVL.

This clone has just a few counts. The CDR3 coding sequence is TGTGCCAGCAGCTTGATGCGCTCCACAGATACGCAGTATTTT. Its protein is CASSLMRSTDTQYF. The chain employs TRBV5-8 and TRBJ2-3; no clear D gene. Per the germline V gene, CDR1 is SGHTS and CDR2 is YDEGEE. The V end was cut by 1 base, the J end by 2 bases, with 8 bases between. CDR3 length: 14 amino acids.

The chain couples TRBV14 to TRBJ2-5; 12 positions agree with TRBD2. Germline V gives CDR1 SGHDN, CDR2 FVKESK. The CDR3 consists of 17 residues. J gave up 1 base and V 5 bases, and 8 bases lay outside the gene matches. The CDR3 DNA follows: TGTGCCAGCAGCAAGCGTAGGACTAGCGGGGCCCAAGAGACCCAGTACTTC. It is translated as CASSKRRTSGAQETQYF. The full variable domain, its missing parts supplied by reference TRBV14 and TRBJ2-5, is EAGVTQFPSHSVIEKGQTVTLRCDPISGHDNLYWYRRVMGKEIKFLLHFVKESKQDESGMPNNRFLAERTGGTYSTLKVQPAELEDSGVYFCASSKRRTSGAQETQYFGPGTRLLVL.

V usage is TRBV29-1 and J usage is TRBJ2-7; possibly TRBD2 for D (6 bases). Deletions cut 6 bases from V and 1 base from J, with 13 bases between. The germline V gene encodes CDR1 SQVTM and CDR2 ANQGSEA. The CDR3 is 13 residues long. This chain's CDR3 is CSVRRDLSYEQYF. In nucleotides, the CDR3 is TGCAGCGTCCGCCGGGACTTATCCTACGAGCAGTACTTC.

V usage is TRBV7-9 and J usage is TRBJ2-2; 12 bases fit TRBD2. CDR3 length: 17 residues. J was trimmed by 5 bases and V by 4 bases; bases with no gene match: 8. From germline, CDR1 is SEHNR and CDR2 FQNEAQ (reference sequence). This CDR3 is CASSSRLAGVVTGELFF. The CDR3 bases are TGTGCCAGCAGCTCCAGACTAGCGGGAGTTGTTACCGGGGAGCTGTTTTTT.

The V gene is TRBV19, the J gene TRBJ2-2; D call uncertain. Trimming removed 8 bases at V and 6 bases at J, with 7 bases between. This CDR3 is 11 amino acids long. The germline gives CDR1 LNHDA, CDR2 SQIVND (reference sequence). This chain's CDR3 is CASWGSGELFF. Written as DNA, the CDR3 is TGTGCCAGTTGGGGTTCCGGGGAGCTGTTTTTT.

Only a few counts were recorded for this clone. The rearrangement uses TRBV28 and TRBJ2-7; TRBD1 agrees at 7 bases. Germline V gene data show CDR1 as MDHEN and CDR2 as SYDVKM. V dropped 5 bases and J dropped 4; count of bases not matched to a gene: 11. This CDR3 has 15 amino acids. The CDR3 DNA follows: TGTGCCAGCAGTGGAGGTTTCGAGGGGGCATACGAGCAGTACTTC. Its protein product is CASSGGFEGAYEQYF.

This chain joins TRBV27 and TRBJ2-3; perhaps TRBD2 as D (6 bases). Trimming shortened V by 6 bases and J by 4 bases, and 11 bases separated the two germline ends. The CDR3 has 13 amino acids. CDR1 is MNHEY, CDR2 SMNVEV, per germline (reference sequence). CDR3 loop: CASSGRMADTQYF. The CDR3, as DNA: TGTGCCAGCAGCGGGAGAATGGCAGATACGCAGTATTTT.

V gene TRBV18 combines with J gene TRBJ2-7; 8 bases map to TRBD2. This CDR3 has 14 amino acids. J gave up 2 bases and V 0 bases, and 0 bases lay outside the gene matches. Germline V gene data show CDR1 as KGHSH and CDR2 as LQKENI. The CDR3 is CASSPPGLAYEQYF. The CDR3 bases are TGTGCCAGCTCACCACCGGGACTAGCCTACGAGCAGTACTTC.

The genes are TRBV10-3 and TRBJ1-1; the D is unclear. Germline CDR1 and CDR2: ENHRY and SYGVKD. Deletions cut 5 bases from V and 1 base from J, with 8 bases between. CDR3 length: 13 residues. CDR3 protein: CAISLLGNTEAFF. The CDR3 nucleotides are TGTGCCATCAGTCTTCTGGGGAACACTGAAGCTTTCTTT.

V usage is TRBV6-5 and J usage is TRBJ2-1; no firm D call. The CDR3 consists of 13 residues. Trimming removed 8 bases at V and 4 bases at J, with 12 bases between. From germline, CDR1 is MNHEY and CDR2 SVGAGI. CDR3 DNA: TGTGCCAGCGGTACAACAAGATACAATGAGCAGTTCTTC. Translation: CASGTTRYNEQFF.

This clone appeared a few times. This chain links TRBV18 with TRBJ2-7; unclear D gene. V was clipped by 1 base and J by 3 bases, with 10 bases between them. Germline lookup yields CDR1 KGHSH and CDR2 LQKENI. This CDR3 region has 14 residues. The CDR3 spells CASSPRPGFYEQYF. The CDR3 nucleotides are TGTGCCAGCTCACCACGTCCGGGTTTCTACGAGCAGTACTTC.

The J gene is TRBJ2-5, the V gene TRBV19, with D perhaps assigned TRBD1 or TRBD2 (5 bases each). Trimming left V 8 bases short and J 5 bases short, with 18 bases between. The germline CDR1 and CDR2 sequences are LNHDA and SQIVND (reference sequence). This CDR3 contains 14 residues. The CDR3 bases are TGTGCCAGTGGGGGATCGAGTTCGGGGGAGACCCAGTACTTC. Its protein is CASGGSSSGETQYF.

This clone turned up a few times. The V call is TRBV5-8, the J call TRBJ2-6; D perhaps matches TRBD2 (6 bases). The CDR3 runs to 16 residues. Trimming cost V 5 bases and J 2 bases, with 14 bases left between them. Germline loops: CDR1 SGHTS, CDR2 YDEGEE. The CDR3 sequence: CASRYSGGTGANVLTF. DNA of the CDR3: TGTGCCAGCAGATACTCTGGGGGGACTGGGGCCAACGTCCTGACTTTC.

V gene TRBV11-1 combines with J gene TRBJ2-7, with D tentatively TRBD2 (8 bases). The germline V gene has CDR1 SGHAT and CDR2 FQDESV (reference sequence). V was cut by 3 bases and J by 3 bases, with 27 bases left in between. This CDR3 region has 19 residues. Written as DNA, the CDR3 is TGTGCCAGCAGCTTCGGGAGGGGGCGGGTGTCCCGCCGGAACTACGAGCAGTACTTC. Its protein is CASSFGRGRVSRRNYEQYF.